This T cell receptor beta chain was sequenced during a study of metastatic and nonmetastatic thyroid tumors. TCRdb re-called clones from the PCR reads using MiXCR. Here the sample spans approximately 15,000 clones, around 25% being singletons. No patient received treatment before thyroid surgery. The table lists this clone with many counts. This clonotype originated in a female donor with papillary thyroid cancer or a benign thyroid nodule (not recorded which). Some clones in this sample may be carry-over from other donors' samples. Sample: adjacent normal tissue.

DNA of the CDR3: TGCGCCAGCAGCCTCCGCCCCCCCGGGACAGGAAACACCATATATTTT. Amino acid sequence: CASSLRPPGTGNTIYF. J is TRBJ1-3 and V is TRBV4-1; TRBD1 is a possible D gene (6 bases). Germline V CDR1 and CDR2: MGHRA, YSYEKL. The CDR3 is made up of 16 amino acids. V gave up 4 bases and J gave up 4 bases, with 17 bases separating them.